The rows below give T cell receptor beta chains drawn from one sample of a study of T cell changes during pregnancy in multiple sclerosis. Sequenced by immunoSEQ multiplex PCR; TCRdb stores in-frame clones only, minus some. The sample has 60,000 or so clones, approximately 90% seen once; the top ten hold roughly 0.9%. The sequencing here drew on peripheral blood, taken in the first trimester of pregnancy. All receptors derive from a female donor in good health, enrolled as a control in a pregnancy study. Both conserved end residues are part of each CDR3. The D gene is left open where the match is weak. The size field is filled for only some rows; it gives once, few, many or a size class.

size,D,J,V,CDR3,DNA
NA,NA,TRBJ1-3,TRBV6-9,CASRRKRPVSEGNTIYF,TGTGCCAGCAGGAGAAAACGGCCCGTATCGGAGGGAAACACCATATATTTT
NA,TRBD2,TRBJ2-1,TRBV25-1,CASSEFGGVYYNEQFF,TGTGCCAGCAGTGAATTCGGGGGGGTCTACTACAATGAGCAGTTCTTC
NA,NA,TRBJ2-3,TRBV7-6,CASSLNSISTDTQYF,TGTGCCAGCAGCTTAAACAGTATAAGCACAGATACGCAGTATTTT
NA,NA,TRBJ2-7,TRBV6-1,CASTLRANEQYF,TGTGCCAGCACCCTGAGAGCCAACGAGCAGTACTTC
NA,TRBD2,TRBJ2-3,TRBV4-3,CASSQVASGAGVSTDTQYF,TGCGCCAGCAGCCAAGTAGCGAGCGGGGCCGGGGTGAGCACAGATACGCAGTATTTT
NA,NA,TRBJ1-1,TRBV5-4,CASSTLGTGLNTEAFF,TGTGCCAGCAGCACTCTCGGAACAGGGCTGAACACTGAAGCTTTCTTT
NA,NA,TRBJ1-1,TRBV7-2,CASRKAGFLEAFF,TGTGCCAGCAGAAAAGCGGGGTTTCTTGAAGCTTTCTTT
NA,NA,TRBJ1-4,TRBV9,CASTGPAGVWFF,TGTGCCAGCACCGGCCCCGCGGGCGTATGGTTTTTT
NA,NA,TRBJ1-1,TRBV13,CASSGTGEAFF,TGTGCCAGCAGCGGTACAGGTGAAGCTTTCTTT
NA,TRBD2,TRBJ2-3,TRBV2,CASSPRTSGALF,TGTGCCAGCAGCCCAAGGACTAGCGGGGCCTTATTT
once,NA,TRBJ2-1,TRBV9,CASSDLQGRNEQFF,TGTGCCAGCAGCGATTTACAGGGTCGGAATGAGCAGTTCTTC
NA,NA,TRBJ1-3,TRBV5-8,CASSLARSGPGNTIYF,TGTGCCAGCAGCTTGGCCCGGTCAGGGCCTGGAAACACCATATATTTT
NA,TRBD1,TRBJ1-2,TRBV2,CASREQGLDYGYTF,TGTGCCAGCAGAGAACAGGGGTTGGACTATGGCTACACCTTC
few,NA,TRBJ1-2,TRBV7-8,CASSLLMTGGYGYTF,TGTGCCAGCAGCTTACTGATGACAGGAGGCTATGGCTACACCTTC
NA,TRBD1,TRBJ1-5,TRBV15,CATSRAQTGGIGQPQHF,TGTGCCACCAGCAGAGCTCAGACAGGGGGCATTGGGCAGCCCCAGCATTTT
NA,NA,TRBJ1-1,TRBV27,CASSLAVGTEAFF,TGTGCCAGCAGTTTGGCGGTTGGCACTGAAGCTTTCTTT
NA,TRBD1,TRBJ1-1,TRBV13,CASSLAGQGITEAFF,TGTGCCAGCAGCTTAGCGGGACAGGGTATCACTGAAGCTTTCTTT
NA,NA,TRBJ1-1,TRBV4-3,CASSFRGLDTEAFF,TGCGCCAGCAGCTTCCGAGGCTTAGACACTGAAGCTTTCTTT
NA,NA,TRBJ1-1,TRBV6-4,CASRRDEIGNTEAFF,TGTGCCAGCAGGCGGGATGAGATTGGGAACACTGAAGCTTTCTTT
NA,NA,TRBJ2-1,TRBV27,CASGQLGHRTNEQFF,TGTGCCAGCGGGCAGCTAGGACACCGAACCAATGAGCAGTTCTTC
NA,TRBD1,TRBJ2-2,TRBV11-2,CASSRDRGEGGELFF,TGTGCCAGCAGCAGGGACAGGGGCGAAGGCGGGGAGCTGTTTTTT
NA,NA,TRBJ1-2,TRBV5-4,CASSTGQNSGYTF,TGTGCCAGCAGTACCGGCCAGAACAGTGGCTACACCTTC
NA,NA,TRBJ1-5,TRBV6-1,CASSVQDNSNQPQHF,TGTGCCAGCAGTGTACAGGACAATAGCAATCAGCCCCAGCATTTT
NA,TRBD1,TRBJ1-4,TRBV30,CAWSVGTGGANEKLFF,TGTGCCTGGAGTGTTGGGACAGGGGGGGCTAATGAAAAACTGTTTTTT
once,NA,TRBJ2-5,TRBV7-6,CASSRIGGGGFETQYF,TGTGCCAGCAGCCGGATCGGTGGGGGAGGCTTTGAGACCCAGTACTTC
NA,TRBD1,TRBJ1-2,TRBV30,CAWKGLLRTGGYTF,TGTGCCTGGAAAGGGCTACTACGGACAGGCGGCTACACCTTC
NA,TRBD2,TRBJ2-3,TRBV6-6,CASSYPTGGSTDTQYF,TGTGCCAGCAGTTACCCTACGGGGGGGAGCACAGATACGCAGTATTTT
NA,NA,TRBJ1-5,TRBV5-5,CASSLEEGISNQPQHF,TGTGCCAGCAGCTTGGAAGAGGGAATTAGCAATCAGCCCCAGCATTTT
NA,NA,TRBJ1-1,TRBV14,CASSQGQNTEAFF,TGTGCCAGCAGCCAAGGACAGAACACTGAAGCTTTCTTT
NA,NA,TRBJ1-3,TRBV5-6,CASSLGGAGNTIYF,TGTGCCAGCAGCTTGGGAGGCGCGGGAAACACCATATATTTT
NA,NA,TRBJ1-1,TRBV2,CASTSTVPMNTEAFF,TGTGCCAGCACCTCGACAGTCCCAATGAACACTGAAGCTTTCTTT
few,NA,TRBJ1-6,TRBV7-8,CASKRPRGLSYNSPLHF,TGTGCCAGCAAAAGGCCCAGGGGCCTCTCCTATAATTCACCCCTCCACTTT
once,NA,TRBJ1-1,TRBV4-3,CASSQDPRVSTEAFF,TGCGCCAGCAGCCAAGATCCCAGGGTGAGCACTGAAGCTTTCTTT
NA,NA,TRBJ1-5,TRBV5-6,CASSPAGTQNQPQHF,TGTGCCAGCAGCCCCGCCGGGACACAAAATCAGCCCCAGCATTTT
NA,NA,TRBJ1-2,TRBV27,CASSLTQAVHGYTF,TGTGCCAGCAGTTTAACACAGGCCGTTCATGGCTACACCTTC
few,NA,TRBJ1-1,TRBV19,CASSLSREHDNLAFF,TGTGCCAGTAGTTTATCCCGGGAGCACGATAACTTGGCTTTCTTT
once,TRBD1,TRBJ2-5,TRBV7-8,CASSPKGTGGETQYF,TGTGCCAGCAGCCCAAAAGGGACAGGGGGAGAGACCCAGTACTTC
NA,TRBD1,TRBJ2-6,TRBV7-3,CASSYPRPGQGRSGANVLTF,TGTGCCAGCAGCTACCCCCGGCCGGGACAGGGGAGATCTGGGGCCAACGTCCTGACTTTC
once,NA,TRBJ1-5,TRBV6-1,CASSEGLRQPQHF,TGTGCCAGCAGTGAAGGTTTGCGGCAGCCCCAGCATTTT
NA,NA,TRBJ2-7,TRBV2,CASSPPDGRNEQYF,TGTGCCAGCAGCCCCCCGGATGGGCGAAACGAGCAGTACTTC
few,TRBD1,TRBJ1-2,TRBV7-9,CASSQTGTGGDYGYTF,TGTGCCAGCAGCCAAACCGGGACAGGGGGTGACTATGGCTACACCTTC
once,NA,TRBJ1-1,TRBV10-1,CASSRSRRGTEAFF,TGCGCCAGCAGTCGGTCCCGGAGGGGCACTGAAGCTTTCTTT
NA,NA,TRBJ1-1,TRBV19,CASNINGNPEAFF,TGTGCCAGTAATATCAATGGCAACCCTGAAGCTTTCTTT
NA,TRBD1,TRBJ1-3,TRBV4-2,CASSEGTGGDISGNTIYF,TGTGCCAGCAGCGAAGGGACAGGGGGCGATATTTCTGGAAACACCATATATTTT
NA,NA,TRBJ2-3,TRBV6-4,CASSDQGQGADTQYF,TGTGCCAGCAGTGACCAGGGGCAGGGCGCAGATACGCAGTATTTT
NA,NA,TRBJ1-4,TRBV30,CAGDRRRGRGDEKLFF,TGTGCCGGTGACCGACGCAGGGGACGGGGGGATGAAAAACTGTTTTTT
NA,TRBD1,TRBJ2-7,TRBV7-8,CASSSTGTSYEQYF,TGTGCCAGCAGCTCGACAGGGACCTCCTACGAGCAGTACTTC